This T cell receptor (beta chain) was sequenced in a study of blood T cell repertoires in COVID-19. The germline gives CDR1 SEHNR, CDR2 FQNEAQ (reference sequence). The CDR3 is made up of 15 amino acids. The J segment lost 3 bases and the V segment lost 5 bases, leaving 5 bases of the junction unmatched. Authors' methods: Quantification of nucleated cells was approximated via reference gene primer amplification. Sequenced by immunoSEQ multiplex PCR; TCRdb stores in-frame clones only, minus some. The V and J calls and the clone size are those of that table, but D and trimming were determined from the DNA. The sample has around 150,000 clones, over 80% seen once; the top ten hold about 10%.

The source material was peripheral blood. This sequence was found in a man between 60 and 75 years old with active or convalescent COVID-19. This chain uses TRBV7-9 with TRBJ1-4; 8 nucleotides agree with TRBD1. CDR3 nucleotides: TGTGCCAGCAGCAGAACAGGGGGATCTAATGAAAAACTGTTTTTT. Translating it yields CASSRTGGSNEKLFF.